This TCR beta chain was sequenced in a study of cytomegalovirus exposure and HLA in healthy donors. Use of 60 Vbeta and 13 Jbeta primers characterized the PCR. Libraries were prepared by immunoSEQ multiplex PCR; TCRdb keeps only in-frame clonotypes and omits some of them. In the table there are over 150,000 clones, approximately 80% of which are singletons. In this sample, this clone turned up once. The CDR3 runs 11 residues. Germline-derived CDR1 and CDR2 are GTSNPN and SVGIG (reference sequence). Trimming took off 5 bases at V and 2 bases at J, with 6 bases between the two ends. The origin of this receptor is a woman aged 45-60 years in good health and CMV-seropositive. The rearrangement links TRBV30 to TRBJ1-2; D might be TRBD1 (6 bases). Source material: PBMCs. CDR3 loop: CAWGQNYGYTF. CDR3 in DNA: TGTGCCTGGGGACAGAACTATGGCTACACCTTC.